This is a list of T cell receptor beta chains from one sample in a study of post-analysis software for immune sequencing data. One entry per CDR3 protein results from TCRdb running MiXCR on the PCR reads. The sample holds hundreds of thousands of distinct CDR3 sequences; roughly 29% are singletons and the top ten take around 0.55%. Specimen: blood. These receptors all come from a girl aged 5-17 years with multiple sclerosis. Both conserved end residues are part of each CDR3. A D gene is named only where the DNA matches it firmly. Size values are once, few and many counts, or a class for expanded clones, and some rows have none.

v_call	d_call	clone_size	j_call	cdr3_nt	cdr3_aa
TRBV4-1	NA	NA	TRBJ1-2	TGCGCCAGCAGCGAGGCAGAACAGCCCTATGGCTACACCTTC	CASSEAEQPYGYTF
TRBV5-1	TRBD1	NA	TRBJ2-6	TGCGCCAGCAGCTGGACAGGGGGGCCCTCAACTTACGGGGCCAACGTCCTGACTTTC	CASSWTGGPSTYGANVLTF
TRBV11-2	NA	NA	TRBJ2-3	TGTGCCAGCAGCCCGGACCGAGGTCGCTTAGATACGCAGTATTTT	CASSPDRGRLDTQYF
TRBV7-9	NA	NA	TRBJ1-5	TGTGCCAGCAGCTTTTACTTATCGGGGGAAAATCAGCCCCAGCATTTT	CASSFYLSGENQPQHF
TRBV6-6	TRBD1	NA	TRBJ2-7	TGTGCCAGCAGTTACTCGTCGACAGGGGAATCCTACGAGCAGTACTTC	CASSYSSTGESYEQYF
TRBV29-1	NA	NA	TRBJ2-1	TGCAGCGCCCGGGGGTCGGTAAGGTACAATGAGCAGTTCTTC	CSARGSVRYNEQFF
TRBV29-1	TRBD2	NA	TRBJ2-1	TGCAGCGGGGCCGGGACTAGCGGGATCAATGAGCAGTTCTTC	CSGAGTSGINEQFF
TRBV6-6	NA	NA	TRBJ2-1	TGTGCCAGCAGTTACACGCCTGGAGGGAGCTACAATGAGCAGTTCTTC	CASSYTPGGSYNEQFF
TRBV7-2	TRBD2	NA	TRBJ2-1	TGTGCCAGCAGCTCTGGGAGCGGGGGGACCTACAATGAGCAGTTCTTC	CASSSGSGGTYNEQFF
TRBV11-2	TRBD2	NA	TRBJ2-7	TGTGCCAGCAGCCCCCCTACGGGGGGCTCCTACGAGCAGTACTTC	CASSPPTGGSYEQYF
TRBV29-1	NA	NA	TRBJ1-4	TGCAGCGTGGGATGGGGGTTGGGTGAAAAACTGTTTTTT	CSVGWGLGEKLFF
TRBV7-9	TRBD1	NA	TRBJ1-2	TGTGCCAGCAGCCAAACTCGGCGGGACAGCCCTTCCTCTGGCTACACCTTC	CASSQTRRDSPSSGYTF
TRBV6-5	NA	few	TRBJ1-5	TGTGCCAGCACGGGGTTTCTAGGTCAGCCCCAGCATTTT	CASTGFLGQPQHF
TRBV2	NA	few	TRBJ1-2	TGTGCCAGGGGAGCTAACTATGGCTACACCTTC	CARGANYGYTF
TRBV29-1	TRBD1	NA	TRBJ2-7	TGCAGCGCGGGACAGGGCGTCTTTGAGCAGTACTTC	CSAGQGVFEQYF
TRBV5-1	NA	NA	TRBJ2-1	TGCGCCAGCAGCTCTGGCGGTGGCGCCTACAATGAGCAGTTCTTC	CASSSGGGAYNEQFF
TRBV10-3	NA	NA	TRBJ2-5	TGTGCCATCAATCGAGGGGGGCCGGGGGAGACCCAGTACTTC	CAINRGGPGETQYF
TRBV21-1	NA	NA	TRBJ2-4	TGTGCCAGCAGCAAAGTCTGCCAGGCAATACTAGCCAAAAACATTCAGTACTTC	CASSKVCQAILAKNIQYF
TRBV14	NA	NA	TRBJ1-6	TGTGCCAGCACAACAGGATTGAATTCACCCCTCCACTTT	CASTTGLNSPLHF
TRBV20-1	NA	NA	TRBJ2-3	TGCAGTGCTAGAGATCCTTTTTGGGGGGCTGGCACAGATACGCAGTATTTT	CSARDPFWGAGTDTQYF
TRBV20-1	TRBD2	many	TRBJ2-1	TGCAGTGCAGACTCGGGACTAGCGATCTCCTACAATGAGCAGTTCTTC	CSADSGLAISYNEQFF
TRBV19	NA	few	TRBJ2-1	TGTGCCAGTAGTCCAACCTCCGGTGGTGAGCAGTTCTTC	CASSPTSGGEQFF
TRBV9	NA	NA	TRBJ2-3	TGTGCCAGCAGCGCCGGCCCTCCGGAGCAGTTCGGCACAGATACGCAGTATTTT	CASSAGPPEQFGTDTQYF
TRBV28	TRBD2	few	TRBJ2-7	TGTGCCAGCAGCCCCACCGGGACTAGTTTCTCCGAGCAGTACTTC	CASSPTGTSFSEQYF
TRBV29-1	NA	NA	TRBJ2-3	TGCAGCGTTGAGGGGGCCTTCAGCACAGATACGCAGTATTTT	CSVEGAFSTDTQYF
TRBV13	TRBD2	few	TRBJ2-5	TGTGCCAGCAGCTCGGGACTAGCGGAGGAAGAGACCCAGTACTTC	CASSSGLAEEETQYF
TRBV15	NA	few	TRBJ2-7	TGTGCCACCAGCACGTCGATGGGGGGCTGGGAGCAGTACTTC	CATSTSMGGWEQYF
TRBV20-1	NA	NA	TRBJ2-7	TGCAGTGCTAGAGAGTTGGCAGGGTGGGATGTGAGGCACGAGCAGTACTTC	CSARELAGWDVRHEQYF
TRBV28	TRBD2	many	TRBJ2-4	TGTGCCAGCAGTTCTCAAACTTCACTAGCGGGAGGACCGGCCAAAAACATTCAGTACTTC	CASSSQTSLAGGPAKNIQYF
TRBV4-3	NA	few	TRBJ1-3	TGCGCCAGCAGCCCGGGGACGTCTGGAAACACCATATATTTT	CASSPGTSGNTIYF
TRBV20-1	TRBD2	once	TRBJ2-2	TGCAGTGCGTCGGGACTAGCGGGAACCGGGGAGCTGTTTTTT	CSASGLAGTGELFF
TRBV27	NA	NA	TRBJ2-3	TGTGCCAGCAGACATATCCCCTTGGGGAGTACAGATACGCAGTATTTT	CASRHIPLGSTDTQYF
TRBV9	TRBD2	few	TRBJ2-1	TGTGCCAGCAACCGAGCGGGGGACTACAATGAGCAGTTCTTC	CASNRAGDYNEQFF
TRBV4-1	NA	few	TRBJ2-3	TGCGCCAGCAGCCCCAAAGAAACCGGGACTTCGCAGTATTTT	CASSPKETGTSQYF
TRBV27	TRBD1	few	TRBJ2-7	TGTGCCAGCAGTTTCACAACAGGGGGCAGGGGCTACGAGCAGTACTTC	CASSFTTGGRGYEQYF
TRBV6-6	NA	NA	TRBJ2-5	TGTGCCAGCAGTGTCCGCCGAGCCCAAGAGACCCAGTACTTC	CASSVRRAQETQYF
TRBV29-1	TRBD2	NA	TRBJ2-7	TGCAGCGTTGACGCTAGCGGGGGCTACGAGCAGTACTTC	CSVDASGGYEQYF
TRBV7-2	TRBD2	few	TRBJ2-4	TGTGCCAGCAGCAACGACTGGGCTAGCGGGAGGGGGTACTTC	CASSNDWASGRGYF
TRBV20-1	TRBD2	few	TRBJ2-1	TGCAGTGCTCGAATTGGACTAGCGGGGGGGCGTAGGTTCTTC	CSARIGLAGGRRFF
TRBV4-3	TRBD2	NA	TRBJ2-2	TGCGCCAGCAGCCAAGATATCAGAAGCGGGACCGGGACCGGGGAGCTGTTTTTT	CASSQDIRSGTGTGELFF
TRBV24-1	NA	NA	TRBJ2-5	TGTGCCACCAGTGACTTTCTACGAGGCGGAGAGACCCAGTACTTC	CATSDFLRGGETQYF
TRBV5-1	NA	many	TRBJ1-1	TGTGCCAGCAGTTCCCAGGGGAACACTGAAGCTTTCTTT	CASSSQGNTEAFF
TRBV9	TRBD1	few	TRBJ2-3	TGTGCCAGTAGGGGGCGTACGCTTGATACGCAGTATTTT	CASRGRTLDTQYF
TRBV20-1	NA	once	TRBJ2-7	TGCAGTGCCCCATACACCTACGAGCAGTACTTC	CSAPYTYEQYF
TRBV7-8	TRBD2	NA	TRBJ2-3	TGTGCCAGCAGCCCAAGAAGCGGGAGTTTAACAGATACGCAGTATTTT	CASSPRSGSLTDTQYF
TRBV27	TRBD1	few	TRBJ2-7	TGTGCCAGCAGTAAGGGACAGGGACGAACCTACGAGCAGTACTTC	CASSKGQGRTYEQYF
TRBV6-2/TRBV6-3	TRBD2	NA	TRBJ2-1	TGTGCCAACAGTGACTGGGGGGAGGGAAATGAGCAGTTCTTC	CANSDWGEGNEQFF
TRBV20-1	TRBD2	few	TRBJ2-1	TGCAGTACAGGGGCTAGCGGGAAGAGCTATGAGCAGTTCTTC	CSTGASGKSYEQFF